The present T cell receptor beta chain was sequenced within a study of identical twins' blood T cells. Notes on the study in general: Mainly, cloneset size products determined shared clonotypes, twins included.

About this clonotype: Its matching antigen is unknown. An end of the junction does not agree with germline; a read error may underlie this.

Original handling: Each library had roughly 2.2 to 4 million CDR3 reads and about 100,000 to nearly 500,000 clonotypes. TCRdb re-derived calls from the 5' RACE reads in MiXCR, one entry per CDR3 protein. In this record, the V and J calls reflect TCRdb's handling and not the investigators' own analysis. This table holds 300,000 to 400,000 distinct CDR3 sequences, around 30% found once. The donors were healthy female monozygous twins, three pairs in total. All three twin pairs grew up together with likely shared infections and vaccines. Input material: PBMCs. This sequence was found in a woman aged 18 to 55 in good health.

The CDR3 spells CGVLAVTYEQYF. The CDR3, as DNA: TGCGGCGTTTTGGCGGTCACCTACGAGCAGTACTTC. This rearrangement joins TRBV29-1 to TRBJ2-7; D gene uncertain. Per the germline V gene, CDR1 is SQVTM and CDR2 is ANQGSEA. This CDR3 is 12 amino acids long.